This T cell receptor (beta chain) emerged from a study of glioma-infiltrating T cells after dendritic cell vaccination. About the study: Between the early 2000s and the early 2010s, patients got autologous tumor lysate-pulsed dendritic cell vaccines. Autologous tumor lysate was loaded overnight onto monocyte-derived dendritic cells grown less than 8 days with IL-4 and GM-CSF.

Input was roughly 2.2 ug genomic DNA, or all available if less. This table comes from immunoSEQ multiplex PCR, and its TCRdb copy is limited to in-frame clones, with some not included. The sample includes tens of thousands of clones, 80% to 90% of them seen just once. Per the germline V gene, CDR1 is SQVTM and CDR2 is ANQGSEA. The CDR3 extends over 20 amino acids. Losses at the gene ends were 0 bases for V and 0 bases for J; bases not matched to a gene: 16. The time point denotes: after dendritic cell vaccination, including at tumor progression/relapse. PBMC were collected before vaccination, two weeks after the third vaccination, and at progression.

The specimen was blood, collected after dendritic cell vaccination. This clonotype was obtained from a human donor with glioblastoma. The chain is built from TRBV29-1 and TRBJ2-1; 8 bases line up with TRBD2. The CDR3 sequence is CSVEDLQGEREFNSYNEQFF. The CDR3 region has the DNA TGCAGCGTTGAAGATCTCCAAGGGGAGCGGGAGTTCAACTCCTACAATGAGCAGTTCTTC.